The rows below give T cell receptor beta chains drawn from one sample of a study of cytotoxic CD8 clonotypes in ibrutinib-treated CLL. Method: immunoSEQ multiplex PCR; TCRdb's copy keeps in-frame clones and lacks some. The table records 14,000 or so clones, 50% to 75% of them present only once. Sequenced here: PBMCs, sampled before ibrutinib treatment. The receptors shown here come from a human donor with chronic lymphocytic leukemia. Each CDR3 is given with its conserved first and last residue. The order of the fields is D gene, clone size, V gene, J gene, CDR3 protein, CDR3 DNA. A D gene is named only where the DNA matches it firmly. A clone size is listed for some rows: how often the clone was seen (once, few, many), or a class if it is expanded.

D: -; size: few; V: TRBV10-3; J: TRBJ1-2; CDR3: CAIGAQTAAYGYTF; DNA: TGTGCCATCGGAGCGCAGACAGCTGCCTATGGCTACACCTTC
D: -; size: -; V: TRBV27; J: TRBJ1-5; CDR3: CASSPLGNSNQPQHF; DNA: TGTGCCAGCAGCCCCCTGGGAAATAGCAATCAGCCCCAGCATTTT
D: TRBD1; size: -; V: TRBV29-1; J: TRBJ1-1; CDR3: CSGRTGMNTEAFF; DNA: TGCAGCGGGCGGACAGGCATGAACACTGAAGCTTTCTTT
D: -; size: -; V: TRBV7-9; J: TRBJ2-5; CDR3: CASSQEGEETQYF; DNA: TGTGCCAGCAGCCAAGAGGGAGAAGAGACCCAGTACTTC
D: -; size: few; V: TRBV11-2; J: TRBJ2-3; CDR3: CASSWTRDTQYF; DNA: TGTGCCAGCAGCTGGACCCGAGATACGCAGTATTTT
D: TRBD2; size: few; V: TRBV7-9; J: TRBJ2-7; CDR3: CASSPTQRGGYEQYF; DNA: TGTGCCAGCAGCCCCACCCAGCGGGGGGGGTACGAGCAGTACTTC
D: -; size: -; V: TRBV11-2; J: TRBJ1-2; CDR3: CASSLGGYYGYTF; DNA: TGTGCCAGCAGCTTAGGAGGATACTATGGCTACACCTTC
D: -; size: -; V: TRBV5-6; J: TRBJ1-2; CDR3: CASSTRQTSAYGYTF; DNA: TGTGCCAGCAGCACAAGACAGACGTCAGCCTATGGCTACACCTTC
D: -; size: -; V: TRBV27; J: TRBJ1-2; CDR3: CASSLGRTAYGYTF; DNA: TGTGCCAGCAGCCTCGGACGGACCGCGTATGGCTACACCTTC
D: TRBD1; size: once; V: TRBV5-4; J: TRBJ2-7; CDR3: CASSRDRGPEEQYF; DNA: TGTGCCAGCAGCCGGGACAGGGGGCCGGAGGAGCAGTACTTC
D: -; size: once; V: TRBV5-6; J: TRBJ1-1; CDR3: CASSFTRASGTEAFF; DNA: TGTGCCAGCAGCTTTACCCGGGCCAGTGGAACTGAAGCTTTCTTT
D: TRBD1; size: few; V: TRBV5-4; J: TRBJ2-3; CDR3: CASSTDRDSTDTQYF; DNA: TGTGCCAGCAGCACTGACAGGGACAGCACAGATACGCAGTATTTT
D: -; size: -; V: TRBV7-8; J: TRBJ2-3; CDR3: CASSLARQQQRTDTQYF; DNA: TGTGCCAGCAGCTTAGCGAGGCAGCAACAACGCACAGATACGCAGTATTTT
D: TRBD1; size: -; V: TRBV27; J: TRBJ2-7; CDR3: CASISGTGTYEQYF; DNA: TGTGCCAGCATCTCGGGGACAGGGACCTACGAGCAGTACTTC
D: TRBD1; size: -; V: TRBV7-8; J: TRBJ2-1; CDR3: CASSPGQGTYNEQFF; DNA: TGTGCCAGCAGCCCCGGACAGGGGACTTACAATGAGCAGTTCTTC
D: -; size: -; V: TRBV5-1; J: TRBJ2-2; CDR3: CASSLDRVGTGELFF; DNA: TGCGCCAGCAGCTTGGACCGCGTGGGGACCGGGGAGCTGTTTTTT
D: -; size: -; V: TRBV27; J: TRBJ2-5; CDR3: CASSVAPFGGQETQYF; DNA: TGTGCCAGCAGTGTAGCACCCTTTGGAGGGCAAGAGACCCAGTACTTC
D: TRBD1; size: -; V: TRBV7-8; J: TRBJ1-1; CDR3: CASSSDRGRNTEAFF; DNA: TGTGCCAGCAGCTCGGACAGGGGGCGGAACACTGAAGCTTTCTTT
D: -; size: few; V: TRBV5-1; J: TRBJ2-7; CDR3: CASSPSELYEQYF; DNA: TGCGCCAGCAGCCCCTCTGAGCTCTACGAGCAGTACTTC
D: -; size: -; V: TRBV19; J: TRBJ2-5; CDR3: CASGRETQYF; DNA: TGTGCGTCAGGGCGCGAGACCCAGTACTTC
D: -; size: -; V: TRBV29-1; J: TRBJ1-1; CDR3: CSVGGTEAFF; DNA: TGCAGCGTTGGAGGGACTGAAGCTTTCTTT
D: -; size: -; V: TRBV14; J: TRBJ2-3; CDR3: CASSQRVTDTQYF; DNA: TGTGCCAGCAGCCAAAGAGTGACAGATACGCAGTATTTT